These 15 T cell receptor beta chains share one sample of origin, sequenced in a study of blood T cell repertoires in COVID-19. TCRdb keeps only in-frame clones here, not all; method: immunoSEQ multiplex PCR. The sample carries 250,000 to 350,000 clones, approximately 91% recorded once. The specimen sequenced was peripheral blood. The receptors come from a woman aged 55-70 years with acute or convalescent COVID-19.

This chain joins TRBV28 and TRBJ2-7; TRBD2 agrees at 8 bases. The ends lost 2 bases at V and 2 bases at J; junction bases unmatched: 2. The V gene's germline CDR1 is MDHEN and CDR2 SYDVKM. This CDR3 region has 14 residues. The CDR3 region is CASSLMGLAYEQYF. CDR3 nucleotides: TGTGCCAGCAGTTTAATGGGACTAGCCTACGAGCAGTACTTC. The whole variable domain, filled in from reference TRBV28 and TRBJ2-7, reads DVKVTQSSRYLVKRTGEKVFLECVQDMDHENMFWYRQDPGLGLRLIYFSYDVKMKEKGDIPEGYSVSREKKERFSLILESASTNQTSMYLCASSLMGLAYEQYFGPGTRLTVT.

This clone was recorded only once. The CDR3 sequence is CASNPQGTTDTQYF. As DNA, the CDR3 is TGTGCCAGCAACCCACAGGGGACCACAGATACGCAGTATTTT. The chain uses TRBV2 and TRBJ2-3; TRBD1 aligns across 7 bases. The CDR3 runs 14 residues. From germline, CDR1 is SNHLY and CDR2 FYNNEI. V was pared by 7 bases and J by 2 bases, with 6 bases of the junction left unmatched.

As DNA, the CDR3 is TGTGCCAGCAGCCTGACAGGGCCTGGAAACACCATATATTTT. It translates to CASSLTGPGNTIYF. The V gene is TRBV7-3, the J gene TRBJ1-3; 7 positions match TRBD1. The CDR3 totals 14 residues. Germline assignment: CDR1 SGHTA and CDR2 FQGTGA. V shed 5 bases and J 2 bases; nucleotides not matched to a gene: 3.

J is TRBJ2-2 and V is TRBV4-1; 11 nucleotides align to TRBD2. J lost 1 base, V lost 6 bases, and 13 bases had no gene match. The germline CDR1 and CDR2 sequences are MGHRA and YSYEKL. This CDR3 contains 19 residues. The CDR3 reads CASRREVTGLAVNTGELFF. DNA of the CDR3: TGCGCCAGCAGACGAGAGGTAACGGGACTAGCGGTGAACACCGGGGAGCTGTTTTTT.

The chain combines TRBV3-1 (or the pseudogene TRBV3-2) with TRBJ1-6; TRBD1 matches 8 bases. Trimming at V came to 5 bases and at J to 10 bases, leaving 10 bases not matched to a gene. From germline, CDR1 is LGHDT and CDR2 YNNKEL (reference sequence). This CDR3 contains 15 residues. CDR3 residues: CASSLQDRDSSPLHF. CDR3 nucleotide sequence: TGTGCCAGCAGCTTACAGGACAGGGACTCCTCACCCCTCCACTTT.

This chain joins TRBV13 and TRBJ2-1; 9 nucleotides line up with TRBD1. V was pared by 5 bases and J by 6 bases, with 8 bases of the junction left unmatched. This CDR3 comprises 15 residues. Germline CDR1 PRHDT, CDR2 FYEKMQ (reference sequence). DNA for the CDR3: TGTGCCAGCAGCCCCGGGACAGGGAGGTCCAATGAGCAGTTCTTC. This translates into CASSPGTGRSNEQFF.

The V gene is TRBV6-1, the J gene TRBJ2-7; D not resolved. This CDR3 contains 12 residues. Looked up from germline, CDR1 is MNHNS and CDR2 is SASEGT. V was shortened by 0 bases and J by 6 bases, with 6 bases between the two germline ends. The CDR3 here is CASSEATPEQYF. For the CDR3, the DNA is TGTGCCAGCAGTGAAGCGACACCCGAGCAGTACTTC.

V and J are TRBV6-4 and TRBJ2-3; 11 positions agree with TRBD2. V lost 6 bases and J lost 1; bases outside the gene matches: 3. The CDR3 loop spans 15 amino acids. Germline lookup yields CDR1 MRHNA and CDR2 SNTAGT. CDR3 nucleotides: TGTGCCAGCAGCAAGACTAGCGGGGGCACAGATACGCAGTATTTT. Encoded protein: CASSKTSGGTDTQYF.

This clone was detected a few times. The chain is built from TRBV28 and TRBJ2-1; TRBD2 matches 9 bases. V dropped 3 bases and J dropped 4; count of bases not matched to a gene: 16. The V gene's germline CDR1 is MDHEN and CDR2 SYDVKM. The CDR3 totals 19 residues. CDR3 protein: CASSLVSGGHPKIYNEQFF. The CDR3, as DNA: TGTGCCAGCAGTTTGGTTAGCGGGGGTCACCCCAAAATTTACAATGAGCAGTTCTTC.

V gene TRBV4-2 combines with J gene TRBJ2-1; D perhaps matches TRBD2 (5 bases). Germline CDR1 and CDR2: LGHNA and YNFKEQ. V was trimmed by 4 bases and J by 2 bases, leaving 21 bases between them. CDR3 size: 18 residues. CDR3 in amino acids: CASSPRGSRGSPYNEQFF. In DNA, the CDR3 is TGTGCCAGCAGCCCAAGAGGGAGTCGAGGGAGTCCCTACAATGAGCAGTTCTTC.

The chain couples TRBV18 to TRBJ1-1, with D unresolved. Per the germline V gene, CDR1 is KGHSH and CDR2 is LQKENI. Trimming left V 3 bases short and J 1 base short, with 9 bases between. This CDR3 has 14 amino acids. CDR3 bases: TGTGCCAGCTCACCGGCGACAACGAACACTGAAGCTTTCTTT. Translating it yields CASSPATTNTEAFF.

Written as DNA, the CDR3 is TGTGCCAGCAGCTCCTCGGGAAGCGGGAGTTTATACGAGCAGTACTTC. It encodes CASSSSGSGSLYEQYF. The chain combines TRBV6-2 or TRBV6-3 with TRBJ2-7; 8 nucleotides match TRBD2. CDR3 length: 16 residues. Trimming at V came to 6 bases and at J to 4 bases, leaving 14 bases not matched to a gene. Germline-derived CDR1 and CDR2 are MNHEY and SVGEGT.

The chain uses TRBV7-9 and TRBJ1-2; D perhaps matches TRBD1 (6 bases). Trimming removed 10 bases from V and 0 bases from J, with 15 bases in between. This CDR3 has 14 amino acids. The V gene's germline CDR1 is SEHNR and CDR2 FQNEAQ (reference sequence). CDR3 in amino acids: CAIQGGGANYGYTF. The CDR3 DNA sequence: TGTGCCATCCAAGGGGGGGGAGCTAACTATGGCTACACCTTC.

This clone was detected once. The chain combines TRBV7-3 with TRBJ1-1, with D unclear. Trimming stripped 5 bases from V and 1 base from J, with 11 bases between. The V gene's germline CDR1 is SGHTA and CDR2 FQGTGA. The CDR3 covers 14 residues. CDR3 bases: TGTGCCAGCAGCCCCGGACGGGAGAACACTGAAGCTTTCTTT. Protein sequence: CASSPGRENTEAFF.

CDR3 region: CASSPLQEGTYGYTF. In nucleotides, the CDR3 is TGTGCCAGCAGTCCACTACAGGAAGGTACTTATGGCTACACCTTC. V and J are TRBV28 and TRBJ1-2; weak D call: TRBD1 (5 bases). The CDR3 consists of 15 residues. The germline CDR1 and CDR2 sequences are MDHEN and SYDVKM. The V end lost 5 bases, the J end lost 5 bases, and 18 bases lay between the germline ends.